Included here is one T cell receptor (beta chain) sequence, with context. Per germline, CDR1 SNHLY and CDR2 FYNNEI. This CDR3 has 13 residues. V shed 8 bases and J shed 3 bases, with 13 bases lying between them. The sample comes from a study of T-cell reconstitution after alpha-beta-depleted transplantation in children. Researchers prepared the TCRbeta library using unique molecular identifiers, the study reports. Via MiXCR, TCRdb re-called the PCR reads, giving one row per CDR3 protein. The sample comprises 450,000 to 600,000 distinct CDR3 sequences, approximately 32% of which are singletons, and about 2.3% rests with the top ten.

The rearrangement links TRBV2 to TRBJ1-2, with a tentative D call TRBD1 (5 bases). The sample in question was PBMCs from the stem cell graft donor, obtained from the stem cell graft. The TCR originated in a human donor who donated a stem cell graft to a child with aplastic anemia. CDR3 sequence: CASGTGTYYGYTF. For the CDR3, the DNA is TGTGCCAGCGGAACCGGGACGTACTATGGCTACACCTTC.